This record looks at one TCR beta chain sequence and its context. Its antigen is as yet unknown. CDR1 and CDR2 from the germline V gene are SGHTA and FQGNSA. The CDR3 consists of 14 residues. Trimming at V came to 1 base and at J to 2 bases, leaving 0 bases not matched to a gene. The data derive from a study of T cells after yellow fever vaccination. Points from the study as a whole: Abundant contaminating clonotypes from the bulk population could appear in FACS-sorted repertoires.

The 5'RACE template-switching step produced TCR cDNA and added a universal primer site and UMIs. TCRdb fed the 5' RACE reads into MiXCR, producing one record per CDR3 protein. The sample lists over 200,000 distinct CDR3 sequences, 6% to 8% occurring once. The V gene is TRBV7-2, the J gene TRBJ1-2, with 8 positions matching TRBD1. The sequenced sample was CD4+ T cells sorted from PBMCs, obtained on the day of the yellow fever booster vaccination. This TCR was recovered from a man under 40 who received the YFV17D yellow fever vaccine. The CDR3 nucleotides read TGTGCCAGCAGCTTAGGGGACAGGAACTATGGCTACACCTTC. The encoded protein is CASSLGDRNYGYTF.